The 26 T cell receptor beta chains in this list originate from one sample, sequenced in a study of shared T cell receptors in the human thymus. TCRdb's table, derived via immunoSEQ multiplex PCR, lists solely in-frame clones and lacks some. Here the sample spans 500,000 to 850,000 clones, approximately 87% being singletons. This same sample was also taken into another study, of human thymus T cells.

Sequenced sample: thymocytes. These receptors were taken from a boy under two years old with a congenital heart defect.

The chain is built from TRBV7-2 and TRBJ1-1; D gene ambiguous. Germline loops: CDR1 SGHTA, CDR2 FQGNSA. V lost 4 bases, J lost 3 bases, and 12 bases lay in between. The CDR3 is made up of 14 amino acids. CDR3 in amino acids: CASSSGYPDTEAFF. CDR3 coding DNA: TGTGCCAGCAGCTCGGGATACCCGGACACTGAAGCTTTCTTT.

For this clone: Other DNA variants within this sample encode the same CDR3. J is TRBJ1-6 and V is TRBV9; D unclear. The germline V and J ends were trimmed by 4 bases and 7 bases, with 15 bases remaining between them. CDR1 and CDR2 (germline): SGDLS, YYNGEE. The CDR3 runs to 15 residues. The chain's CDR3 is CASSPRGEGNSPLHF. CDR3 nucleotides: TGTGCCAGCAGCCCCCGGGGAGAAGGGAATTCACCCCTCCACTTT.

V gene TRBV7-2 combines with J gene TRBJ1-4, with 7 bases lining up with TRBD1. In germline, CDR1 is SGHTA, CDR2 FQGNSA. CDR3 length equals 12 residues. Trimming cost V 8 bases and J 4 bases; bases outside gene matches: 1. CDR3 amino acids: CASGTDNEKLFF. The CDR3 DNA sequence: TGTGCCAGCGGGACAGATAATGAAAAACTGTTTTTT.

The chain uses TRBV28 and TRBJ2-5; D is possibly TRBD1 (6 bases). The V gene's germline CDR1 is MDHEN and CDR2 SYDVKM. CDR3 length: 14 amino acids. V dropped 7 bases and J dropped 5 bases, with 17 bases sitting between them. CDR3: CASITPGAGETQYF. The DNA of the CDR3 is TGTGCCAGCATTACCCCAGGGGCGGGCGAGACCCAGTACTTC.

The chain links TRBV5-1 to TRBJ1-2; D is uncertain. V was cut by 7 bases and J by 0 bases, with 13 bases left in between. Germline CDR1 is SGHRS and CDR2 is YFSETQ. The CDR3 contains 14 residues. CDR3 sequence (DNA): TGCGCCAGCCACCCCCCGGGAGCTAACTATGGCTACACCTTC. Its translation: CASHPPGANYGYTF.

As concerns this clone: The sample contains more than one DNA sequence encoding this CDR3. The chain has TRBV14 and TRBJ1-6, with 9 bases that match TRBD1. Trimming took 3 bases from V and 13 from J; bases not matched to a gene: 16. The CDR3 spans 17 residues. Germline CDR1 SGHDN, CDR2 FVKESK. CDR3 sequence reads: CASSQKVRGQGFSPLHF. The CDR3 DNA follows: TGTGCCAGCAGCCAGAAAGTGCGGGGACAGGGCTTTTCCCCCCTCCACTTT.

The J gene is TRBJ2-1, the V gene TRBV25-1; 11 nucleotides align to TRBD2. CDR1 and CDR2 from the germline V gene are MGHDK and SYGVNS. The CDR3 is 16 residues long. Germline trimming cut 3 bases from V and 4 bases from J; bases unmatched to any gene: 5. The CDR3 loop reads CASSDTSGGRYNEQFF. CDR3 in DNA: TGTGCCAGCAGTGACACTAGCGGGGGACGATACAATGAGCAGTTCTTC. The full variable domain, its missing parts supplied by reference TRBV25-1 and TRBJ2-1, is EADIYQTPRYLVIGTGKKITLECSQTMGHDKMYWYQQDPGMELHLIHYSYGVNSTEKGDLSSESTVSRIRTEHFPLTLESARPSHTSQYLCASSDTSGGRYNEQFFGPGTRLTVL.

As to this clone: The sample carries other DNA sequences with the same CDR3. The V call is TRBV7-3, the J call TRBJ2-3; 9 positions agree with TRBD2. CDR1 is SGHTA and CDR2 is FQGTGA in the germline V gene. V shed 2 bases and J 0 bases; nucleotides not matched to a gene: 3. The CDR3 has 16 residues. The CDR3 region has the DNA TGTGCCAGCAGCTTATTGGCGGGGGGGAGCACAGATACGCAGTATTTT. Translating gives CASSLLAGGSTDTQYF.

CDR3 in amino acids: CASSSLQGGNTIYF. CDR3 nucleotide sequence: TGTGCCAGCAGTTCCCTACAGGGTGGAAACACCATATATTTT. This chain links TRBV6-5 with TRBJ1-3; tentatively, D is TRBD1 (6 bases). The ends were cut back, 4 bases at V and 3 bases at J, with 10 bases in the middle. Germline V gene sequence: CDR1 MNHEY, CDR2 SVGAGI. The CDR3 runs to 14 residues.

This rearrangement joins TRBV4-1 to TRBJ2-1, with 14 nucleotides matching TRBD2. Trimming removed 2 bases from V and 7 bases from J; junction bases left unmatched: 4. The CDR3 length is 16 residues. The germline CDR1 and CDR2 sequences are MGHRA and YSYEKL. The CDR3 region is CASSQRTSGGRNEQFF. For the CDR3, the DNA is TGCGCCAGCAGCCAAAGGACTAGCGGGGGGAGGAATGAGCAGTTCTTC.

The rearrangement uses TRBV7-3 and TRBJ2-3; 7 bases are shared with TRBD1. Germline values: CDR1 SGHTA, CDR2 FQGTGA. The J segment lost 2 bases and the V segment lost 2 bases, leaving 7 bases of the junction unmatched. This CDR3 comprises 16 residues. The CDR3 region has the DNA TGTGCCAGCAGCTTACAAGGGGGCCTGGTCACAGATACGCAGTATTTT. This codes for CASSLQGGLVTDTQYF. Supplemented by reference TRBV7-3 and TRBJ2-3, the full variable domain reads GAGVSQTPSNKVTEKGKYVELRCDPISGHTALYWYRQSLGQGPEFLIYFQGTGAADDSGLPNDRFFAVRPEGSVSTLKIQRTERGDSAVYLCASSLQGGLVTDTQYFGPGTRLTVL.

The chain combines TRBV4-3 with TRBJ1-1; no definite D call. Germline V lookup: CDR1 LGHNA, CDR2 YSLEER. The CDR3 has 16 amino acids. V dropped 0 bases and J dropped 0 bases, with 11 bases sitting between them. CDR3 nucleotides: TGCGCCAGCAGCCAAGAAGGAGATCAATTGAACACTGAAGCTTTCTTT. It yields the protein CASSQEGDQLNTEAFF.

This clone was found once. This chain uses TRBV19 with TRBJ2-5, with D maybe TRBD2 (6 bases). The CDR3 runs 14 residues. Trimming removed 0 bases at V and 5 bases at J, with 10 bases between. Germline CDR1 LNHDA, CDR2 SQIVND (reference sequence). The DNA for the CDR3 is TGTGCCAGTAGTATAGATAGGAGGGTTGAGACCCAGTACTTC. Protein: CASSIDRRVETQYF.

This chain connects TRBV19 to TRBJ2-4; D may be TRBD1 (5 bases). V shed 4 bases and J shed 0 bases, with 16 bases lying between them. CDR1 LNHDA and CDR2 SQIVND come from the germline V gene (reference sequence). The CDR3 has 17 amino acids. For the CDR3, the DNA is TGTGCCAGTAGTACAAACCGGACACATCTAGCCAAAAACATTCAGTACTTC. It codes for CASSTNRTHLAKNIQYF.

This clone has a single count. The chain is built from TRBV6-5 and TRBJ1-1; D uncertain. Trimming pared 8 bases from V and 2 bases from J, leaving 12 bases between. Germline lookup yields CDR1 MNHEY and CDR2 SVGAGI. CDR3 length: 13 amino acids. The CDR3 protein is CASSKHSNTEAFF. For the CDR3, the DNA is TGTGCCAGCTCCAAACACAGCAACACTGAAGCTTTCTTT.

This chain joins TRBV28 and TRBJ1-5, with 7 bases fitting TRBD1. Losses at the gene ends were 8 bases for V and 3 bases for J; bases not matched to a gene: 7. CDR3 size: 14 residues. Germline-derived CDR1 and CDR2 are MDHEN and SYDVKM. The CDR3 region has the DNA TGTGCCAGCTCGGAAGGGACAGCCAATCAGCCCCAGCATTTT. Translation gives CASSEGTANQPQHF.

The CDR3 DNA reads TGTGCCAGTACTGAGGACAGGATGTATGGCTACACCTTC. As protein: CASTEDRMYGYTF. The chain links TRBV19 to TRBJ1-2; 7 bases fit TRBD1. Losses at the gene ends were 7 bases for V and 5 bases for J; bases not matched to a gene: 7. Germline assignment: CDR1 LNHDA and CDR2 SQIVND (reference sequence). This CDR3 is built from 13 residues. Supplemented by reference TRBV19 and TRBJ1-2, the full variable domain reads DGGITQSPKYLFRKEGQNVTLSCEQNLNHDAMYWYRQDPGQGLRLIYYSQIVNDFQKGDIAEGYSVSREKKESFPLTVTSAQKNPTAFYLCASTEDRMYGYTFGSGTRLTVV.

The chain joins TRBV9 to TRBJ2-7; 8 nucleotides align to TRBD1. The V gene end was trimmed by 4 bases and the J gene end by 3 bases; junction bases not matched to a gene: 6. Germline loops: CDR1 SGDLS, CDR2 YYNGEE. This CDR3 contains 14 residues. CDR3 in amino acids: CASSQGARIYEQYF. Written as DNA, the CDR3 is TGTGCCAGCAGCCAGGGGGCAAGGATCTACGAGCAGTACTTC. Supplemented by reference TRBV9 and TRBJ2-7, the full variable domain reads DSGVTQTPKHLITATGQRVTLRCSPRSGDLSVYWYQQSLDQGLQFLIQYYNGEERAKGNILERFSAQQFPDLHSELNLSSLELGDSALYFCASSQGARIYEQYFGPGTRLTVT.

The chain carries TRBV4-2 and TRBJ1-4; no clear D. CDR3 size: 20 residues. Germline CDR1 reads LGHNA; CDR2 reads YNFKEQ. The V end was cut by 0 bases, the J end by 4 bases, with 24 bases between. CDR3 in DNA: TGTGCCAGCAGCCAAGACCGTCAGGAAGGATCCCCGGGGATTAATGAAAAACTGTTTTTT. Translated, it gives CASSQDRQEGSPGINEKLFF.

The J gene is TRBJ2-2, the V gene TRBV27, with D maybe TRBD1 (5 bases). Trimming took 6 bases from V and 3 from J, leaving 14 bases between them. The CDR3 consists of 15 residues. CDR1 is MNHEY and CDR2 is SMNVEV in the germline V gene (reference sequence). CDR3 in amino acids: CASRPYDRYTGELFF. The CDR3 nucleotides read TGTGCCAGCAGACCCTACGACAGATACACCGGGGAGCTGTTTTTT.

The CDR3 loop reads CASSPKFSGTGLYEQYF. The CDR3 DNA follows: TGCGCCAGCAGCCCTAAGTTCTCCGGGACGGGACTTTACGAGCAGTACTTC. The chain recombines TRBV4-3 with TRBJ2-7, with a tentative D call TRBD2 (6 bases). Trimming left V 4 bases short and J 4 bases short, with 23 bases between. Germline V gives CDR1 LGHNA, CDR2 YSLEER. The CDR3 totals 17 residues.

The chain joins TRBV6-4 to TRBJ2-3, with D perhaps TRBD1 (6 bases). From germline, CDR1 is MRHNA and CDR2 SNTAGT. V was trimmed by 3 bases and J by 0 bases, leaving 7 bases between them. CDR3 length: 14 residues. CDR3 sequence (DNA): TGTGCCAGCAGTGAGGACAGTAGCACAGATACGCAGTATTTT. Protein: CASSEDSSTDTQYF.

J is TRBJ2-3 and V is TRBV2, with a possible D match to TRBD2 (5 bases). V lost 7 bases and J 0 bases, leaving 14 bases between the germline ends. Germline CDR1 is SNHLY and CDR2 is FYNNEI. CDR3 size: 15 residues. DNA for the CDR3: TGTGCCAGCAATTCACTAGGGAAAAGCACAGATACGCAGTATTTT. It is translated as CASNSLGKSTDTQYF.

The table lists this clone with a count of one. The chain uses TRBV19 and TRBJ2-2, with 9 bases lining up with TRBD2. The V segment lost 3 bases and the J segment 4 bases; nucleotides outside the gene matches: 6. Germline CDR1 is LNHDA and CDR2 is SQIVND (reference sequence). This CDR3 has 16 amino acids. The CDR3 nucleotides are TGTGCCAGTAGTATTGGCGGGAGGGCCAGCACCGGGGAGCTGTTTTTT. This codes for CASSIGGRASTGELFF.

The chain links TRBV4-3 to TRBJ1-1; tentatively, D is TRBD1 (5 bases). Per germline, CDR1 LGHNA and CDR2 YSLEER. V gave up 0 bases and J gave up 5 bases, with 28 bases separating them. The CDR3 has 20 residues. The CDR3 nucleotides read TGCGCCAGCAGCCAAGATCGAAATCGGCAGGGCCTAACCTTGGGTACTGAAGCTTTCTTT. As protein: CASSQDRNRQGLTLGTEAFF.

With respect to this clone: At one of its ends the junction is not consistent with the germline gene, which may arise from a read error. The chain links TRBV30 to TRBJ2-3; D is undetermined. Germline V gives CDR1 GTSNPN, CDR2 SVGIG (reference sequence). The CDR3 covers 13 residues. The CDR3 spells CARSLERTDTQYF. CDR3 nucleotide sequence: TGTGCCCGGAGCTTAGAACGCACAGATACGCAGTATTTT.